Listed below are T cell receptor beta chains from one sample, sequenced in a study of T cells in Graves' hyperthyroidism and ophthalmopathy. In TCRdb, the multiplex PCR reads were re-called with MiXCR into one record per CDR3 protein. The sample yields 300,000 to 500,000 distinct CDR3 sequences, around 15% seen once. Material: blood. These receptor sequences come from a middle-aged man with Graves' ophthalmopathy. CDR3s include the opening cysteine and the closing phenylalanine or tryptophan. The order of the fields is clone size, J gene, V gene, D gene, CDR3 DNA, CDR3 protein. D genes are given only for firm matches. Part of the rows lack a size; the others show once, few, many or a class for expanded clones.

.,TRBJ2-7,TRBV5-1,.,TGCGCCAGCGGCTCTCAGCCCGAGCAGTACTTC,CASGSQPEQYF
many,TRBJ1-1,TRBV18,TRBD1,TGTGCCAGCTCACGACAGGGGACGGACACTGAAGCTTTCTTT,CASSRQGTDTEAFF
many,TRBJ2-3,TRBV11-2,.,TGTGCCAGCAGCTTAACCCAGGTCGGAACAGATACGCAGTATTTT,CASSLTQVGTDTQYF
.,TRBJ2-5,TRBV20-1,TRBD2,TGCAGTGTCAAGGGACTAGCGGGAGTAGAGACCCAGTACTTC,CSVKGLAGVETQYF
many,TRBJ2-1,TRBV18,.,TGTGCCAGCCGCCCCTCCGGGCAGAGCTCCTACAATGAGCAGTTCTTC,CASRPSGQSSYNEQFF
.,TRBJ1-2,TRBV29-1,.,TGCAGCGTTGTTCCGCGGAAACACTGGGACTATGGCTACACCTTC,CSVVPRKHWDYGYTF
.,TRBJ2-7,TRBV9,.,TGTGCCAGCAGCGTAGGTCACGGGAGACGGGACGAGCAGTACTTC,CASSVGHGRRDEQYF
many,TRBJ2-1,TRBV7-8,TRBD2,TGTGCCAGCAGCCCGTGGACTAGCGGAAACAATGAGCAGTTCTTC,CASSPWTSGNNEQFF
many,TRBJ2-1,TRBV5-1,.,TGCGCCAGCAGCTTGGGGGGCCGGTCCTACAATGAGCAGTTCTTC,CASSLGGRSYNEQFF
many,TRBJ1-2,TRBV5-1,.,TGCGCCAGCAGCTTGGCGGGGGGGAGGACCCTGGATGGCTACACCTTC,CASSLAGGRTLDGYTF
many,TRBJ1-2,TRBV7-2,TRBD1,TGTGCCAGCAGCTCGGGACAGGGGGGACCCTATGGCTACACCTTC,CASSSGQGGPYGYTF
.,TRBJ2-1,TRBV5-6,TRBD2,TGTGCCAGCAGAAGGGGGATACTAGCGGGTCCCTATGAGCAGTTCTTC,CASRRGILAGPYEQFF
many,TRBJ2-3,TRBV5-1,.,TGCGCCAGCAGGACGGGGTCCAGCGGGAGCACAGATACGCAGTATTTT,CASRTGSSGSTDTQYF
many,TRBJ2-7,TRBV28,TRBD1,TGTGCCAGCAGGAAACAGGGGGGCTACGAGCAGTACTTC,CASRKQGGYEQYF
.,TRBJ2-5,TRBV19,.,TGTGCCAGTAGTTTAGGCGTTTGGGAGACCCAGTACTTC,CASSLGVWETQYF
many,TRBJ2-3,TRBV12-3/TRBV12-4,.,TGTGCCAGCATTACGGGAGCTGGGTCGGCAGATACGCAGTATTTT,CASITGAGSADTQYF
many,TRBJ1-4,TRBV3-1,.,TGTGCCAGCAGGGACACTAATGAAAAACTGTTTTTT,CASRDTNEKLFF
.,TRBJ1-5,TRBV5-5,.,TGTGCCAGCAGCTTACTCGCAGGGACCAATCAGCCCCAGCATTTT,CASSLLAGTNQPQHF
many,TRBJ1-1,TRBV19,TRBD1,TGTGCCAGTAGTATAGTTGGTGGACAGGGGGTCACTGAAGCTTTCTTT,CASSIVGGQGVTEAFF
.,TRBJ1-4,TRBV10-3,.,TGTGCCATCAGTGAGTCAAAGGGGCTAGGTGAAAAACTGTTTTTT,CAISESKGLGEKLFF
few,TRBJ2-3,TRBV5-1,.,TGCGCCAGCAGCTTGGACGGTATTGGCACAGATACGCAGTATTTT,CASSLDGIGTDTQYF
.,TRBJ1-1,TRBV20-1,.,TGCAGTGCTATGCGGGGGCCGGGGACTGAAGCTTTCTTT,CSAMRGPGTEAFF
many,TRBJ1-1,TRBV18,.,TGTGCCAGCTCACCGGGGGATGAAGCTTTCTTT,CASSPGDEAFF
few,TRBJ2-5,TRBV5-1,TRBD1,TGCGCCAGCAGCCCTGGACAGGCAGGAGAGACCCAGTACTTC,CASSPGQAGETQYF
few,TRBJ2-5,TRBV5-1,.,TGCGCCAGCAGCTTGGCCGTATTGGGTCAAGAGACCCAGTACTTC,CASSLAVLGQETQYF
many,TRBJ2-3,TRBV5-1,.,TGCGCCAGCAGTATCCGGGCGAGCGGTAGCACAGATACGCAGTATTTT,CASSIRASGSTDTQYF
few,TRBJ2-3,TRBV5-1,.,TGCGCCAGCAGCCCCCAACCGAGGGGTGGCACAGATACGCAGTATTTT,CASSPQPRGGTDTQYF
many,TRBJ1-6,TRBV6-1,TRBD1,TGTGCCAGCAGAACAACAGGGGCGAATTCACCCCTCCACTTT,CASRTTGANSPLHF
few,TRBJ1-1,TRBV9,.,TGTGCCAGCAGCGTAGAGGAGGACACTGAAGCTTTCTTT,CASSVEEDTEAFF
many,TRBJ1-1,TRBV6-1,.,TGTGCCAGCAGTTCCGCGGCGGTGGGGACTGAAGCTTTCTTT,CASSSAAVGTEAFF
many,TRBJ1-2,TRBV28,.,TGTGCCAGCAGTTCCGCACGGGGGGGCCATAGCTATGGCTACACCTTC,CASSSARGGHSYGYTF
many,TRBJ1-5,TRBV2,.,TGTGCCAGCAGTTCGGGGGCGCGGAGCAATCAGCCCCAGCATTTT,CASSSGARSNQPQHF
many,TRBJ2-1,TRBV3-1,.,TGTGCCAGCAGCCAAGACGAGCGAATTCCATACAATGAGCAGTTCTTC,CASSQDERIPYNEQFF
many,TRBJ1-2,TRBV27,.,TGTGCCAGCAGTCCCGGTGGGGTCTATAACTATGGCTACACCTTC,CASSPGGVYNYGYTF
many,TRBJ2-7,TRBV3-1,.,TGTGCCAGCAGCCAAGATGTCATGCTCCCCTACGAGCAGTACTTC,CASSQDVMLPYEQYF
.,TRBJ1-1,TRBV3-1,TRBD1,TGTGCCAGCAGCCAAGGGACAGGGGGAAGAACTGAAGCTTTCTTT,CASSQGTGGRTEAFF
many,TRBJ2-1,TRBV20-1,TRBD2,TGCAGTGCTAGAGACCTAGCGGGAGTCTACAATGAGCAGTTCTTC,CSARDLAGVYNEQFF